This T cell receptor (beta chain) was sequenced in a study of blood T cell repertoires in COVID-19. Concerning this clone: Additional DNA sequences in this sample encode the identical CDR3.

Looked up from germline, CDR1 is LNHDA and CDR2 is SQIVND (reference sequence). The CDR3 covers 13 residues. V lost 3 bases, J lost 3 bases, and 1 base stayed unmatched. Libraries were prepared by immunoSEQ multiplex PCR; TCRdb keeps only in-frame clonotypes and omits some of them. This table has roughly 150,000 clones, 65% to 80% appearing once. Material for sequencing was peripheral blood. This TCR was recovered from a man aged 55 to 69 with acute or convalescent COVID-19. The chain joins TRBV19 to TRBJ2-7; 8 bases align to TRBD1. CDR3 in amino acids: CASSIGQGYEQYF. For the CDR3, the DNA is TGTGCCAGTAGTATCGGACAGGGCTACGAGCAGTACTTC.